Listed here are 10 T cell receptor beta chains from one sample, sequenced in a study of cytomegalovirus exposure and HLA in healthy donors (dated by TCRdb to the late 2010s). Library preparation was by the immunoSEQ multiplex PCR assay. A mixture of 60 forward primers for TCR Vbeta segments and 13 reverse primers for TCR Jbeta segments was used in the multiplex PCR. TCRdb mirrors the immuneACCESS table, restricted to in-frame sequences. Some clones are absent from its copies; in checked studies, under half trace to an unresolved V gene, and the reason for the others is unknown. The sample yields 100,000 to 150,000 clones; roughly 78% were counted once. The ten largest account for approximately 3.8% of the sample. Sequenced material: PBMCs. The origin of the receptors is a man aged 30 to 39 in good health and CMV-seronegative.

This clone was found once. The chain recombines TRBV5-1 with TRBJ2-1, with a possible D match to TRBD2 (5 bases). The germline V gene has CDR1 SGHRS and CDR2 YFSETQ. The CDR3 has 14 amino acids. Trimming removed 0 bases from V and 4 bases from J, with 8 bases in between. The CDR3 coding sequence is TGCGCCAGCAGCTTGGTCGCGGGTTACAATGAGCAGTTCTTC. As protein: CASSLVAGYNEQFF.

The chain uses TRBV29-1 and TRBJ1-1, with a tentative D call TRBD1 (6 bases). Per the germline V gene, CDR1 is SQVTM and CDR2 is ANQGSEA. There are 13 residues in the CDR3. V gave up 2 bases and J gave up 1 base, with 8 bases separating them. The CDR3 nucleotides read TGCAGCGTTGAAAGGGGGGGGAACACTGAAGCTTTCTTT. It yields the protein CSVERGGNTEAFF.

In this sample, this clone turned up a few times. This chain connects TRBV7-6 to TRBJ1-2; possible D gene TRBD1, 6 bases. This CDR3 is 14 amino acids long. Trimming cost V 5 bases and J 8 bases, with 18 bases left between them. Per the germline V gene, CDR1 is SGHVS and CDR2 is FNYEAQ. CDR3 in DNA: TGTGCCAGCAGCCCCCAGGCGGGGGGCCAAGGCTACACCTTC. Translation: CASSPQAGGQGYTF.

V and J are TRBV2 and TRBJ2-3, with 7 bases aligning to TRBD2. The germline CDR1 and CDR2 sequences are SNHLY and FYNNEI. Trimming took 8 bases from V and 2 from J; bases not matched to a gene: 7. This CDR3 spans 14 amino acids. CDR3 nucleotide sequence: TGTGCCAGCGGAGGACTAGGATACACAGATACGCAGTATTTT. It translates to CASGGLGYTDTQYF.

The sample holds a few counts of this clone. This chain connects TRBV6-6 to TRBJ1-2, with D possibly matching TRBD1 (5 bases). Per the germline V gene, CDR1 is MNHNY and CDR2 is SVGAGI (reference sequence). V was cut by 2 bases and J by 3 bases, with 7 bases left in between. The CDR3 is made up of 13 amino acids. CDR3 coding DNA: TGTGCCAGCAGTTACCCGGGGGACTATGGCTACACCTTC. Translation gives CASSYPGDYGYTF.

With respect to this clone: The junction and the germline gene differ at one end; a read error may be behind it. This chain joins TRBV7-9 and TRBJ1-1; TRBD1 aligns across 7 bases. The CDR3 is made up of 13 amino acids. Per the germline V gene, CDR1 is SEHNR and CDR2 is FQNEAQ (reference sequence). The CDR3 region has the DNA TGTTCCAGCAGCGGGACAGCGAACACTGAAGCTTTCTTT. It yields the protein CSSSGTANTEAFF.

The CDR3 is CASTLTSGPYNEQFF. The DNA for the CDR3 is TGTGCCAGCACCTTGACTAGCGGGCCCTACAATGAGCAGTTCTTC. J is TRBJ2-1 and V is TRBV9, with 10 bases that match TRBD2. The CDR3 spans 15 residues. The V segment lost 6 bases and the J segment 2 bases; nucleotides outside the gene matches: 5. Germline V gives CDR1 SGDLS, CDR2 YYNGEE.

The chain couples TRBV27 to TRBJ2-1; weak D call: TRBD2 (5 bases). CDR3 length equals 13 residues. The V end was cut by 6 bases, the J end by 3 bases, with 9 bases between. Germline CDR1 is MNHEY and CDR2 is SMNVEV (reference sequence). In DNA form, the CDR3 reads TGTGCCAGCAGGAGGCGGGTCTACAATGAGCAGTTCTTC. This sequence encodes CASRRRVYNEQFF.

The chain joins TRBV29-1 to TRBJ1-1, with D unresolved. Germline CDR1 is SQVTM and CDR2 is ANQGSEA. This CDR3 has 13 amino acids. Trimming pared 7 bases from V and 4 bases from J, leaving 16 bases between. The CDR3 nucleotides read TGCAGCGCCCCCCGCGGGGTGGGCACTGAAGCTTTCTTT. It translates to CSAPRGVGTEAFF.

The chain employs TRBV19 and TRBJ2-2, with D possibly being TRBD1 (5 bases). The CDR3 is 15 residues long. Germline-derived CDR1 and CDR2 are LNHDA and SQIVND (reference sequence). Deletions cut 3 bases from V and 9 bases from J, with 17 bases between. DNA of the CDR3: TGTGCCAGTAGTATGGGTGCAGGGTTGGACCGGGAGCTGTTTTTT. It specifies CASSMGAGLDRELFF.